Listed below are T cell receptor beta chains from one sample, sequenced in a study of blood T cell repertoires in COVID-19. Repertoires were generated with immunoSEQ multiplex PCR, while TCRdb's copy carries only in-frame clones and drops some. Of 120,000 or so clones in the sample, roughly 90% are singletons; the top ten hold approximately 8%. Sequencing was carried out using peripheral blood. The source is a man between 45 and 60 years old with acute or convalescent COVID-19. Both conserved end residues are part of each CDR3. The D gene is left open where the match is weak. Size is stated for part of the rows, as once, few or many counts, or as a class when the clone is expanded.

v_call	clone_size	d_call	j_call	cdr3_aa	cdr3_nt
TRBV11-2	NA	NA	TRBJ1-6	CASSLERGSPLHF	TGTGCCAGCAGCTTAGAGCGGGGTTCACCCCTCCACTTT
TRBV30	NA	NA	TRBJ2-3	CAWGTAGTDTQYF	TGTGCCTGGGGCACAGCTGGGACAGATACGCAGTATTTT
TRBV29-1	NA	NA	TRBJ2-3	CSVPSRVPNTDTQYF	TGCAGCGTTCCCTCCCGGGTACCAAACACAGATACGCAGTATTTT
TRBV6-5	NA	TRBD1	TRBJ1-2	CASSYGGDRGCTF	TGTGCCAGCAGTTATGGTGGGGACAGGGGATGCACCTTC
TRBV5-1	NA	TRBD2	TRBJ2-2	CASSDDRTRTVGELFF	TGCGCCAGCAGCGACGATCGGACTAGAACTGTCGGGGAGCTGTTTTTT
TRBV27	NA	NA	TRBJ2-5	CASSLRETQYF	TGTGCCAGCAGTTTACGGGAGACCCAGTACTTC
TRBV5-1	NA	NA	TRBJ2-7	CASSRDRKSYEQYF	TGCGCCAGCAGCCGAGACAGGAAGTCCTACGAGCAGTACTTC
TRBV24-1	medium-sized	TRBD2	TRBJ2-3	CATSELGAGGDNTQYF	TGTGCCACCAGTGAGTTGGGAGCGGGAGGAGACAATACGCAGTATTTT
TRBV5-1	once	NA	TRBJ2-1	CASSLRGAHEQFF	TGCGCCAGCAGCTTGCGTGGGGCCCATGAGCAGTTCTTC
TRBV6-1	NA	NA	TRBJ2-2	CASSVRVYGGTGELFF	TGTGCCAGCAGTGTGAGGGTTTACGGAGGCACCGGGGAGCTGTTTTTT
TRBV5-6	NA	NA	TRBJ1-2	CASSFGQRRDGYTF	TGTGCCAGCAGCTTCGGACAGCGTCGGGATGGCTACACCTTC
TRBV30	NA	NA	TRBJ1-6	CAWMGQGITPLHF	TGTGCCTGGATGGGTCAGGGAATAACACCCCTCCACTTT
TRBV4-1	NA	TRBD1	TRBJ1-3	CASRDRVGDTIYF	TGCGCCAGCAGGGACAGGGTAGGGGACACCATATATTTT
TRBV21-1	NA	NA	TRBJ2-7	CASKGEGHSSYEQYF	TGTGCCAGCAAGGGGGAGGGACACAGCTCCTACGAGCAGTACTTC
TRBV24-1	NA	TRBD1	TRBJ2-2	CATSDPGQATGELFF	TGTGCCACCAGTGATCCCGGACAGGCCACCGGGGAGCTGTTTTTT
TRBV7-9	NA	TRBD2	TRBJ2-1	CASSSSGEVPYNEQFF	TGTGCCAGCAGCTCTAGCGGGGAGGTGCCCTACAATGAGCAGTTCTTC
TRBV18	NA	NA	TRBJ2-2	CASSPRQGSNTGELFF	TGTGCCAGCTCACCCCGCCAGGGATCGAACACCGGGGAGCTGTTTTTT
TRBV6-4	once	NA	TRBJ1-2	CASSPRAGGVDYGYTF	TGTGCCAGCAGTCCCAGAGCGGGGGGCGTTGACTATGGCTACACCTTC
TRBV7-9	NA	TRBD2	TRBJ2-4	CASSLDFWEGVAKNIQYF	TGTGCCAGCAGCTTAGATTTTTGGGAGGGCGTAGCCAAAAACATTCAGTACTTC
TRBV7-2	NA	NA	TRBJ1-1	CASSYIQGMENTEAFF	TGTGCCAGCAGCTACATACAGGGAATGGAGAACACTGAAGCTTTCTTT
TRBV7-2	NA	TRBD2	TRBJ2-7	CASSSRAGQLSGKAYEQYF	TGTGCCAGCAGCTCCCGGGCCGGGCAACTTAGCGGGAAAGCCTACGAGCAGTACTTC
TRBV7-2	once	TRBD1	TRBJ2-1	CASSSGTGVYEQFF	TGTGCCAGCAGCTCTGGGACAGGGGTGTATGAGCAGTTCTTC
TRBV7-6	once	TRBD2	TRBJ2-3	CASSLRIGQGGDTQYF	TGTGCCAGCAGCTTAAGGATTGGTCAGGGAGGGGATACGCAGTATTTT
TRBV19	NA	TRBD1	TRBJ1-1	CASSKRQGEPEAFF	TGTGCCAGTAGTAAGCGGCAGGGGGAACCTGAAGCTTTCTTT
TRBV18	NA	TRBD2	TRBJ2-5	CASSPKTSGKGPLAGETQYF	TGTGCCAGCTCACCAAAGACTAGCGGGAAGGGGCCTTTAGCGGGAGAGACCCAGTACTTC
TRBV6-5	NA	NA	TRBJ1-1	CASAGGLVNTEAFF	TGTGCCAGCGCCGGGGGGCTAGTGAACACTGAAGCTTTCTTT
TRBV6-4	NA	TRBD2	TRBJ2-3	CASSPLGLAGVAGTDTQYF	TGTGCCAGCTCGCCTTTGGGACTAGCGGGAGTGGCGGGCACAGATACGCAGTATTTT
TRBV3-1/TRBV3-2	NA	TRBD2	TRBJ2-1	CASSPRASGPIYNEQFF	TGTGCCAGCAGCCCCCGGGCTAGCGGGCCCATCTACAATGAGCAGTTCTTC
TRBV10-3	NA	TRBD2	TRBJ2-3	CAIRRLAGVADTQYF	TGTGCCATCAGGCGACTAGCGGGAGTGGCAGATACGCAGTATTTT
TRBV7-2	NA	TRBD2	TRBJ2-3	CASSSGLAGLTYTQYF	TGTGCCAGCAGCTCGGGACTAGCGGGACTCACGTATACGCAGTATTTT
TRBV6-5	NA	NA	TRBJ1-1	CASTGRNMNTEAFF	TGTGCCAGCACGGGAAGGAACATGAACACTGAAGCTTTCTTT
TRBV7-2	few	NA	TRBJ1-6	CASSFLGGNNSPLHF	TGTGCCAGCAGCTTTTTGGGAGGAAACAATTCACCCCTCCACTTT
TRBV19	NA	NA	TRBJ1-2	CASSIGQDFGYGYTF	TGTGCCAGTAGTATAGGCCAGGACTTCGGCTATGGCTACACCTTC
TRBV24-1	NA	TRBD2	TRBJ2-1	CATSDPRRGLAGGEQFF	TGTGCCACCAGTGATCCCCGCCGGGGACTAGCGGGAGGGGAGCAGTTCTTC
TRBV15	NA	NA	TRBJ1-5	CATSRVPGRGNQPQHF	TGTGCCACCAGCAGAGTTCCGGGCAGGGGTAATCAGCCCCAGCATTTT
TRBV4-1	few	NA	TRBJ2-7	CASSQRGLSGEQYF	TGCGCCAGCAGCCAAAGGGGACTGTCGGGCGAGCAGTACTTC
TRBV27	NA	TRBD2	TRBJ2-1	CASSVASGYNEQFF	TGTGCCAGCAGTGTGGCTAGCGGCTACAATGAGCAGTTCTTC
TRBV5-6	NA	TRBD1	TRBJ2-2	CASSWTGSGELFF	TGTGCCAGCAGCTGGACAGGGTCCGGGGAGCTGTTTTTT
TRBV6-9	NA	TRBD2	TRBJ2-7	CASSYPLAGGPYEQYF	TGTGCCAGCAGTTATCCTCTAGCGGGAGGGCCGTACGAGCAGTACTTC
TRBV6-2/TRBV6-3	NA	TRBD2	TRBJ2-7	CASSYGIAGVAGRDEQYF	TGTGCCAGCAGTTACGGAATAGCGGGAGTGGCAGGTAGAGACGAGCAGTACTTC
TRBV21-1	once	NA	TRBJ1-1	CASSPGTRNTEAFF	TGTGCCAGCAGCCCCGGGACAAGGAACACTGAAGCTTTCTTT
TRBV5-1	once	TRBD2	TRBJ2-5	CASSLATAGRGETQYF	TGCGCCAGCAGCTTGGCCACGGCAGGGAGGGGAGAGACCCAGTACTTC
TRBV30	NA	TRBD2	TRBJ2-1	CAWRTSGSLNEQFF	TGTGCCTGGAGGACTAGCGGGAGTTTGAATGAGCAGTTCTTC
TRBV6-6	NA	TRBD2	TRBJ2-7	CASSASGINSYEQYF	TGTGCCAGCAGTGCTAGCGGGATAAACTCCTACGAGCAGTACTTC
TRBV2	NA	TRBD2	TRBJ2-7	CASSADVAGGYEQYF	TGTGCCAGCAGTGCGGATGTAGCGGGAGGGTACGAGCAGTACTTC